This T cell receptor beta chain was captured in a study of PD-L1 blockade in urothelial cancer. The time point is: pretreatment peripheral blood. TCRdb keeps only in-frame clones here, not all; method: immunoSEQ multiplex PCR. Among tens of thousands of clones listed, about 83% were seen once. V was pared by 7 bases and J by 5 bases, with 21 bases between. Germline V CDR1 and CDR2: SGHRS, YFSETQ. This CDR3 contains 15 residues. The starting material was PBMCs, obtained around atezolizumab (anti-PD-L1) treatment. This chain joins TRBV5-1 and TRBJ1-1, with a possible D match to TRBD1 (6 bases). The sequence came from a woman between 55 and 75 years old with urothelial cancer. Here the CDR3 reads CASRGVGGQGTEAFF. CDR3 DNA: TGCGCCAGCCGGGGGGTTGGGGGGCAAGGGACTGAAGCTTTCTTT.